The sequence of this T cell receptor (beta chain) was determined in a study of blood T cell repertoires in COVID-19. The wider study: T cells, B-cell-depleted T cells, or PBMCs supplied cDNA or gDNA.

Original handling: Amplification of reference gene primers provided the estimated nucleated cell counts. Produced via immunoSEQ multiplex PCR; TCRdb's table is partial and in-frame only. That table furnishes V, J and clone size, whereas the DNA furnished D and trimming. This table holds roughly 100,000 clones, roughly nine tenths found once. The V gene lost 11 bases and the J gene lost 6 bases, with 10 bases spanning the gap. The germline V gene encodes CDR1 ENHRY and CDR2 SYGVKD. This CDR3 is built from 10 residues. This receptor was identified in a human donor in a cohort sampled during active COVID-19. Sequences were obtained from peripheral blood. This rearrangement joins TRBV10-3 to TRBJ1-1, with D tentatively TRBD1 (5 bases). The CDR3 loop is CASRDSEAFF. As DNA, the CDR3 is TGTGCCTCTCGGGACTCTGAAGCTTTCTTT.